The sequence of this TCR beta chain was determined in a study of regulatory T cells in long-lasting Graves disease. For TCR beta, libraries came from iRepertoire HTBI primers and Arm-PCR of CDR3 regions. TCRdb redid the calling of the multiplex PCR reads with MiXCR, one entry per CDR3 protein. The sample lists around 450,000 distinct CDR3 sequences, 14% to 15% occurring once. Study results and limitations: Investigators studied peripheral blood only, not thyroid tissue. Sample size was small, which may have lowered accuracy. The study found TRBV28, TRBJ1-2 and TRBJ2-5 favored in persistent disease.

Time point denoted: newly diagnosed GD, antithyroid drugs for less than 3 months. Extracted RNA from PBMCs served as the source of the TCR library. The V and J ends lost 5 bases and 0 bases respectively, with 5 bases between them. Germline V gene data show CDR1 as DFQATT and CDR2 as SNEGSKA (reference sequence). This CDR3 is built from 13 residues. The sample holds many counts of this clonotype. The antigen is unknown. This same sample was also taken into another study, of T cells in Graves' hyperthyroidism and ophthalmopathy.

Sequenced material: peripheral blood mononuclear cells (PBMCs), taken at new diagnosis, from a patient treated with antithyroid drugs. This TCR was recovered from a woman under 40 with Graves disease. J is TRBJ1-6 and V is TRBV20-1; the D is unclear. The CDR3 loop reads CSAPASYNSPLHF. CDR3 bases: TGCAGTGCTCCAGCCTCCTATAATTCACCCCTCCACTTT.